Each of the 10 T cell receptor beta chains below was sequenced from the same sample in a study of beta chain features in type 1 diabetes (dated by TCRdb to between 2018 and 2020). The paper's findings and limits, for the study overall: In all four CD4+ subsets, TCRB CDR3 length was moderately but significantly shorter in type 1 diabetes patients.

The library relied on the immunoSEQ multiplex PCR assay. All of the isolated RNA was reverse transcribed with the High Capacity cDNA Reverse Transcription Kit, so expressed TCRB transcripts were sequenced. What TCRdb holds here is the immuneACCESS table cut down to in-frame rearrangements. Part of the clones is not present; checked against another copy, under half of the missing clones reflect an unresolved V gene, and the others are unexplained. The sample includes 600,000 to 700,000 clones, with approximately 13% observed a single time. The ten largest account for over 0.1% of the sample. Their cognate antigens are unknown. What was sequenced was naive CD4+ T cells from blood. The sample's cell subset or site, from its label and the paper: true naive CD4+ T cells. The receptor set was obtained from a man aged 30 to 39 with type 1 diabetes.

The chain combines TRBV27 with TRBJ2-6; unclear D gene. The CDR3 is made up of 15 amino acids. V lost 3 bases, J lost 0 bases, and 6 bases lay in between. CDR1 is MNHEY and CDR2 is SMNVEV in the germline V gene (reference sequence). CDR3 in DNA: TGTGCCAGCAGTTTCTTTAGCTCTGGGGCCAACGTCCTGACTTTC. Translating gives CASSFFSSGANVLTF.

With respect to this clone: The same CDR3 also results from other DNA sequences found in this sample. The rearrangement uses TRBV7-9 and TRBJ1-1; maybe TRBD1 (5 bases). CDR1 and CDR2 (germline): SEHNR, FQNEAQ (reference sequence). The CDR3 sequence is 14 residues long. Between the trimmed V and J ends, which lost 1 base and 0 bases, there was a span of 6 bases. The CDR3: CASSLGQLNTEAFF. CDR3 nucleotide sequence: TGTGCCAGCAGCTTAGGACAGCTGAACACTGAAGCTTTCTTT.

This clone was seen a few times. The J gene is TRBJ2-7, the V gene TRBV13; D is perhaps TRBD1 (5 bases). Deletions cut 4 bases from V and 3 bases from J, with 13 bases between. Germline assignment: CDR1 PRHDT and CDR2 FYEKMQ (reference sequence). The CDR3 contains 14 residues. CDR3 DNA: TGTGCCAGCAGCTCAAAAACAGGTTTCTACGAGCAGTACTTC. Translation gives CASSSKTGFYEQYF. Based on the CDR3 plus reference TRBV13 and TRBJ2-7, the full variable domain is AAGVIQSPRHLIKEKRETATLKCYPIPRHDTVYWYQQGPGQDPQFLISFYEKMQSDKGSIPDRFSAQQFSDYHSELNMSSLELGDSALYFCASSSKTGFYEQYFGPGTRLTVT.

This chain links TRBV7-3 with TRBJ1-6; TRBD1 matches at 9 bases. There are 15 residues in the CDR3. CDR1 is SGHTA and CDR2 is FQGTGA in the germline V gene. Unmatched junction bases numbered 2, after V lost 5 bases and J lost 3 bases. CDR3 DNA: TGTGCCAGCAGCCTGGGACAGGGCTATAATTCACCCCTCCACTTT. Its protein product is CASSLGQGYNSPLHF.

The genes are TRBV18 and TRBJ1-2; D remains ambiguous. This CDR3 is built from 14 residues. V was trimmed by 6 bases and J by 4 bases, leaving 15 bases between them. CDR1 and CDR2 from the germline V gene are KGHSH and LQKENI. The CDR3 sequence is CASSLPGRPYGYTF. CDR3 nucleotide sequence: TGTGCCAGCTCCCTCCCGGGGAGGCCCTATGGCTACACCTTC.

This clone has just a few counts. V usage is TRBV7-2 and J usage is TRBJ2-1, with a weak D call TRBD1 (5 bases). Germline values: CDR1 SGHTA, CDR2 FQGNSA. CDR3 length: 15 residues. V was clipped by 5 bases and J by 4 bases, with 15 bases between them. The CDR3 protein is CASSTTWGWYNEQFF. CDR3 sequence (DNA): TGTGCCAGCAGCACGACTTGGGGCTGGTACAATGAGCAGTTCTTC.

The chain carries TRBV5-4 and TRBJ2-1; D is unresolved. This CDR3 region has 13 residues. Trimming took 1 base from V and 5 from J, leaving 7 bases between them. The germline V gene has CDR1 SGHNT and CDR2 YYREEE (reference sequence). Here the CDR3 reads CASSLWQNNEQFF. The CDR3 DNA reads TGTGCCAGCAGCTTGTGGCAAAACAATGAGCAGTTCTTC.

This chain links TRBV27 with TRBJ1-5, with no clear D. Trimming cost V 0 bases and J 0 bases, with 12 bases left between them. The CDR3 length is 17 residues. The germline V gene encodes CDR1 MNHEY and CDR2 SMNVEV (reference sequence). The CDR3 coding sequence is TGTGCCAGCAGTTTATCCGGGGTGGCGGTTAGCAATCAGCCCCAGCATTTT. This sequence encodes CASSLSGVAVSNQPQHF.

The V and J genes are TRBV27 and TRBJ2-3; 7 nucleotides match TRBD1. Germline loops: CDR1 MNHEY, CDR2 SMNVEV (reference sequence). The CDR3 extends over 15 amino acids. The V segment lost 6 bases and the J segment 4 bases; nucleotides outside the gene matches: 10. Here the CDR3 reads CASRTTGVSADTQYF. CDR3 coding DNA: TGTGCCAGCAGGACAACAGGGGTGTCGGCAGATACGCAGTATTTT.

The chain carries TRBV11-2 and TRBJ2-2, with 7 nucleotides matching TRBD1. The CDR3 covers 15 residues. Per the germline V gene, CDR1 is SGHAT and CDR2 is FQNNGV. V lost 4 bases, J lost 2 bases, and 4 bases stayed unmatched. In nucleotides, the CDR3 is TGTGCCAGCAGCTCGACAGGGAGTAACACCGGGGAGCTGTTTTTT. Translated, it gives CASSSTGSNTGELFF.